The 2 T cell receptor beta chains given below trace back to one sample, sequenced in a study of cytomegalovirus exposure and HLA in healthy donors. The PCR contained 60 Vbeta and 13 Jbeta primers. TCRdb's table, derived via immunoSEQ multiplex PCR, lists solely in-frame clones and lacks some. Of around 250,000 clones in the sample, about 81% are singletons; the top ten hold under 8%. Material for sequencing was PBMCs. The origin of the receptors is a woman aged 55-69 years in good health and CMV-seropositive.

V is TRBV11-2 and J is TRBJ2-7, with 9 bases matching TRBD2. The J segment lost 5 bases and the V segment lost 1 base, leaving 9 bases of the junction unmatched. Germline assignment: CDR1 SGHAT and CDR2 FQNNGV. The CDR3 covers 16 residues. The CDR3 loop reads CASSLGIAGEHHEQYF. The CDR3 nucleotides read TGTGCCAGCAGCTTAGGGATAGCGGGAGAGCACCACGAGCAGTACTTC.

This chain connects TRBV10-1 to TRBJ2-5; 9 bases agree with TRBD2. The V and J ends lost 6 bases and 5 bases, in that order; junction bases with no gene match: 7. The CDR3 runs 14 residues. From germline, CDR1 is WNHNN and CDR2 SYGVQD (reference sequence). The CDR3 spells CASRSGLAEETQYF. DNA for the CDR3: TGCGCCAGCAGGTCGGGACTAGCAGAGGAGACCCAGTACTTC.